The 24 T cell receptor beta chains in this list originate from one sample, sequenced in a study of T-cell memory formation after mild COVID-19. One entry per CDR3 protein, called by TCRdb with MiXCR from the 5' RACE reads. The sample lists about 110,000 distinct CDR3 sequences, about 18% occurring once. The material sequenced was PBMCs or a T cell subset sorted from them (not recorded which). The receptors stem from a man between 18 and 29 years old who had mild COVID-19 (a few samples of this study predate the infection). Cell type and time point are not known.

Written as DNA, the CDR3 is TGTGCCAGCACTCTTGAGGGAGGCGGGGAGCTGTTTTTT. Translation gives CASTLEGGGELFF. The rearrangement uses TRBV7-9 and TRBJ2-2; possibly TRBD2 for D (6 bases). Between the trimmed V and J ends, which lost 7 bases and 7 bases, there was a span of 13 bases. Germline V gene sequence: CDR1 SEHNR, CDR2 FQNEAQ (reference sequence). The CDR3 is 13 amino acids.

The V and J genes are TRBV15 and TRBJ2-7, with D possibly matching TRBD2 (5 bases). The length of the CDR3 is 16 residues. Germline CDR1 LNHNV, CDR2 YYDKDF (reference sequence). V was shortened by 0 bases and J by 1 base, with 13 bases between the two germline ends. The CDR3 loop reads CATSRDRGRGSYEQYV. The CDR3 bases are TGTGCCACCAGCAGAGATCGAGGTCGGGGATCCTACGAGCAGTACGTC.

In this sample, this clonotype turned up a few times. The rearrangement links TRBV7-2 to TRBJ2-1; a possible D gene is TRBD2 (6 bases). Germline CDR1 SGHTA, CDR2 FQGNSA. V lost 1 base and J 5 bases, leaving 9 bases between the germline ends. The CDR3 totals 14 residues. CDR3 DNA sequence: TGTGCCAGCAGCTTAGTCGGAGGGGACAATGAGCAGTTCTTC. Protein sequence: CASSLVGGDNEQFF. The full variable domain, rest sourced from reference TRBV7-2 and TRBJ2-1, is GAGVSQSPSNKVTEKGKDVELRCDPISGHTALYWYRQSLGQGLEFLIYFQGNSAPDKSGLPSDRFSAERTGGSVSTLTIQRTQQEDSAVYLCASSLVGGDNEQFFGPGTRLTVL.

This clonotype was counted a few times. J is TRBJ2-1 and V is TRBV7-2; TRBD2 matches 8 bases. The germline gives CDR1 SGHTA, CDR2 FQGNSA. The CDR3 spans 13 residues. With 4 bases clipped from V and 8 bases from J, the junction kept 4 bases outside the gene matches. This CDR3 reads CASSSRGGDEQFF. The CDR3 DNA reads TGTGCCAGCAGCTCCCGGGGGGGGGATGAGCAGTTCTTC.

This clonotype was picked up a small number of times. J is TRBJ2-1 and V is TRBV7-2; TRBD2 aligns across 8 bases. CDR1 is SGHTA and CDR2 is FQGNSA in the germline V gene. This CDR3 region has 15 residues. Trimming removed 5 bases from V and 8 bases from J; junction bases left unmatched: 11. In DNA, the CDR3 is TGTGCCAGCAGCCCCTATACCGGACTAGCCGATGAGCAGTTCTTC. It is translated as CASSPYTGLADEQFF. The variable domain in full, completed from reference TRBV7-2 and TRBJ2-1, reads GAGVSQSPSNKVTEKGKDVELRCDPISGHTALYWYRQSLGQGLEFLIYFQGNSAPDKSGLPSDRFSAERTGGSVSTLTIQRTQQEDSAVYLCASSPYTGLADEQFFGPGTRLTVL.

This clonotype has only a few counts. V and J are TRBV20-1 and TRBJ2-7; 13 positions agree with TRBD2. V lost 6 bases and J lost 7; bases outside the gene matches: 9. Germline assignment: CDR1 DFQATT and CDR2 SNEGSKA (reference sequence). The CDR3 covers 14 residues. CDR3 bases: TGCAGTGCGGGGGGGACTAGCGGGACGCGGGAGCAGTACTTC. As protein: CSAGGTSGTREQYF.

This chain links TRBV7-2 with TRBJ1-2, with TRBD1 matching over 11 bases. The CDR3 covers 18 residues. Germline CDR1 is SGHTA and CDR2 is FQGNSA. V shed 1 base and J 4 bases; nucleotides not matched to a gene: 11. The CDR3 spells CASSLELGDRGFGYGYTF. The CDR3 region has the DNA TGTGCCAGCAGCTTAGAGTTAGGGGACAGGGGGTTTGGCTATGGCTACACCTTC.

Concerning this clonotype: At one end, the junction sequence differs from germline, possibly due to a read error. This CDR3 is CASSLLQGNSEAFF. The CDR3 nucleotides read TGTGCCAGCTCACTCCTTCAGGGGAACTCTGAAGCTTTCTTT. The J gene is TRBJ1-1, the V gene TRBV18; perhaps TRBD1 as D (6 bases). The CDR3 sequence is 14 residues long. Germline V gives CDR1 KGHSH, CDR2 LQKENI. Full variable domain (outside the CDR3, taken from reference TRBV18 and TRBJ1-1): NAGVMQNPRHLVRRRGQEARLRCSPMKGHSHVYWYRQLPEEGLKFMVYLQKENIIDESGMPKERFSAEFPKEGPSILRIQQVVRGDSAAYFCASSLLQGNSEAFFGQGTRLTVV.

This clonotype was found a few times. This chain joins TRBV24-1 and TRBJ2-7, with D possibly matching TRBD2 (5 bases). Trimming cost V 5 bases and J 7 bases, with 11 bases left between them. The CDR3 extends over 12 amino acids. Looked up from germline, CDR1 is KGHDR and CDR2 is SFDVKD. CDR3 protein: CATSGTAEEQYF. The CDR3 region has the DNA TGTGCCACCAGTGGGACTGCAGAGGAGCAGTACTTC.

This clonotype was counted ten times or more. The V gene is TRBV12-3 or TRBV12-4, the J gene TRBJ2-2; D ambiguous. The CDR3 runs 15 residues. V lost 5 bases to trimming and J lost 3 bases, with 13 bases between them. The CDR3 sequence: CASSRRALDTGELFF. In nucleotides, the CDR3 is TGTGCCAGCAGTCGCCGGGCCCTGGACACCGGGGAGCTGTTTTTT.

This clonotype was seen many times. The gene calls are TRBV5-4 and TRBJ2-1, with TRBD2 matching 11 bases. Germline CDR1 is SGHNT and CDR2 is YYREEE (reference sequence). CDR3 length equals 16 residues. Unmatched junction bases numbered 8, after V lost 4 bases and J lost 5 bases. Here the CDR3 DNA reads TGTGCCAGCAGCACCCCGACTAGCGGGGAAGACAATGAGCAGTTCTTC. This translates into CASSTPTSGEDNEQFF.

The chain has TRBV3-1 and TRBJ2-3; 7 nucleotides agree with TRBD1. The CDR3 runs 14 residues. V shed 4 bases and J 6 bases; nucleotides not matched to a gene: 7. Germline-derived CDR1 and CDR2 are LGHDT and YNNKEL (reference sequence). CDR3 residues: CASSRRGGADTQYF. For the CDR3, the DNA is TGTGCCAGCAGCCGCCGAGGGGGCGCGGATACGCAGTATTTT.

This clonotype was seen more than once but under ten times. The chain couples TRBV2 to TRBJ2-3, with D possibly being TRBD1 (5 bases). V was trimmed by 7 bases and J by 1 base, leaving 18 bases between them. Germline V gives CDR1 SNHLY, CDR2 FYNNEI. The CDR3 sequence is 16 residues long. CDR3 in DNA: TGTGCCAGCAATCAGGGCCTGGTTCGGGGCACAGATACGCAGTATTTT. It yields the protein CASNQGLVRGTDTQYF. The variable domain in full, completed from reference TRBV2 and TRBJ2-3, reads EPEVTQTPSHQVTQMGQEVILRCVPISNHLYFYWYRQILGQKVEFLVSFYNNEISEKSEIFDDQFSVERPDGSNFTLKIRSTKLEDSAMYFCASNQGLVRGTDTQYFGPGTRLTVL.

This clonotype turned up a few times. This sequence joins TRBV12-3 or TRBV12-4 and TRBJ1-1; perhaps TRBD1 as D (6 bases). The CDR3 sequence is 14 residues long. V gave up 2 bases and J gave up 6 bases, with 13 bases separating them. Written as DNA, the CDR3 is TGTGCCAGCAGTTTATACCGGGGGCGGGCTGAAGCTTTCTTT. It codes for CASSLYRGRAEAFF.

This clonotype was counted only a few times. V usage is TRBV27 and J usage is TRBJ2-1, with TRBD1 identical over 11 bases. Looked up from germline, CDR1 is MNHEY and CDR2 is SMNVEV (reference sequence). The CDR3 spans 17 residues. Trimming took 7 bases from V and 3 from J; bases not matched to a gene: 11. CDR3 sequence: CASTRTRTGGYYNEQFF. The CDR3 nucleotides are TGTGCCAGCACAAGAACTCGGACAGGGGGCTACTACAATGAGCAGTTCTTC.

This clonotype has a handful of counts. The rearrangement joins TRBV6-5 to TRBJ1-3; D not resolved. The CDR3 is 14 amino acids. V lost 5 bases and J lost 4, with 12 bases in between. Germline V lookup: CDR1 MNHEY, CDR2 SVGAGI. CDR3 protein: CASSPYVTGNTIYF. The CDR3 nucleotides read TGTGCCAGCAGTCCTTACGTCACCGGAAACACCATATATTTT.

The CDR3 region has the DNA TGCGCCAGCAAGGGACAGGGGGCGGATACGCAGTATTTT. Protein: CASKGQGADTQYF. The rearrangement uses TRBV10-1 and TRBJ2-3; 12 nucleotides match TRBD1. The length of the CDR3 is 13 residues. The V segment lost 7 bases and the J segment 6 bases; nucleotides outside the gene matches: 2. CDR1 and CDR2 (germline): WNHNN, SYGVQD (reference sequence).

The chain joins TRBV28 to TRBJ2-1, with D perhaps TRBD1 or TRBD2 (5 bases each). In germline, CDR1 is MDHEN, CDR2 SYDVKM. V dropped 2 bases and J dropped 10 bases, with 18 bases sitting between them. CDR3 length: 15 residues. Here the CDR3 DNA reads TGTGCCAGCAGTTTAGGGGGTGAGGGGCCAGGGGAGCAGTTCTTC. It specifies CASSLGGEGPGEQFF.

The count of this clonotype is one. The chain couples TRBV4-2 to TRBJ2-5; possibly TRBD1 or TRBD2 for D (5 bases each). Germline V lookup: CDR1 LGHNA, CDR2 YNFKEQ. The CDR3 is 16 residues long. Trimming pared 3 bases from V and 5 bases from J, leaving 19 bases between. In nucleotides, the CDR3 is TGTGCCAGCAGCCATCCTGACTGGGGGAACACGGAGACCCAGTACTTC. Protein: CASSHPDWGNTETQYF.

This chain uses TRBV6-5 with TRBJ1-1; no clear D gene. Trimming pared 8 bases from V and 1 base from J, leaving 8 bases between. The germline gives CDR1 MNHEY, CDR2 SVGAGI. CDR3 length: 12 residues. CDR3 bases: TGTGCCAGCCTTAGTTCGAACACTGAAGCTTTCTTT. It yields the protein CASLSSNTEAFF.

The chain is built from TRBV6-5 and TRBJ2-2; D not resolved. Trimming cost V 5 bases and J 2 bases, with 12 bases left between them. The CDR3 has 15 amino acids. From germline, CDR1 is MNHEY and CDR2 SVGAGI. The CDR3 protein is CASSPLRFNTGELFF. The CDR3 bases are TGTGCCAGCAGTCCTCTCAGGTTTAACACCGGGGAGCTGTTTTTT.

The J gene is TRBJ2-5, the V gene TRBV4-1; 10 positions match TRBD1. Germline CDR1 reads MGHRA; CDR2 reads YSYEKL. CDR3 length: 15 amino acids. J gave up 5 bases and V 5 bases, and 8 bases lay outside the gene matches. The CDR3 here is CASSSDRGRGETQYF. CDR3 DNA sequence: TGCGCCAGCAGCTCAGACAGGGGGCGAGGGGAGACCCAGTACTTC.

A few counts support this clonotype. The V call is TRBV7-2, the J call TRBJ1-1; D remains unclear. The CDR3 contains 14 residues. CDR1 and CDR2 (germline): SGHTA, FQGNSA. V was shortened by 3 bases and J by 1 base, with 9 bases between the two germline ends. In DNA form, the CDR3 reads TGTGCCAGCAGCTTTTGGGGAACGAACACTGAAGCTTTCTTT. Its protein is CASSFWGTNTEAFF.

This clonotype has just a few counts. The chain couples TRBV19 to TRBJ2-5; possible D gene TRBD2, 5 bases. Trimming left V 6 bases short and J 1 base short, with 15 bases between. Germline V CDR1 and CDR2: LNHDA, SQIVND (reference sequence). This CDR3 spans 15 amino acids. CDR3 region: CASSIVGLTQETQYF. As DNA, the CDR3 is TGTGCCAGTAGCATCGTCGGACTCACCCAAGAGACCCAGTACTTC.